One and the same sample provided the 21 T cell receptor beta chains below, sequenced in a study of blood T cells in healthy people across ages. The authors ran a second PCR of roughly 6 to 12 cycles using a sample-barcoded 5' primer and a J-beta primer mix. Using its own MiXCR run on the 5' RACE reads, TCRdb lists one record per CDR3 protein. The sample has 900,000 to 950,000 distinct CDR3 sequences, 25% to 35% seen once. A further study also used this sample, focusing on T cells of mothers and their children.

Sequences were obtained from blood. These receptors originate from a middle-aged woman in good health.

CDR3 sequence: CASSNQGETEQFF. CDR3 coding DNA: TGTGCCAGCAGTAATCAGGGGGAGACTGAGCAGTTCTTC. The chain links TRBV6-2 or TRBV6-3 to TRBJ2-1; 7 bases agree with TRBD1. V trimming: 5 bases; J trimming: 9 bases; junction bases outside the gene matches: 7. Germline V gene lookup returns CDR1 MNHEY and CDR2 SVGEGT. This CDR3 contains 13 residues.

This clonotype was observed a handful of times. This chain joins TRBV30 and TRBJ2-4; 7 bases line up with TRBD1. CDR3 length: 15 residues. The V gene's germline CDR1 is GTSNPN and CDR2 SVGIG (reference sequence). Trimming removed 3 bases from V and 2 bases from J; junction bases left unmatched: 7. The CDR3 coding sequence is TGTGCCTGGAGCCGTAAGGGGGCGACCAAAAACATTCAGTACTTC. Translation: CAWSRKGATKNIQYF.

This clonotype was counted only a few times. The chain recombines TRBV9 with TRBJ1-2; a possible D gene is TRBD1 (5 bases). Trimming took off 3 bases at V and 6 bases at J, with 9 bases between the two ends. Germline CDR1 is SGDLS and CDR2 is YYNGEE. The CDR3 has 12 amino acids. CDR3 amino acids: CASSAGYHGYTF. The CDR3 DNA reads TGTGCCAGCAGCGCAGGGTACCATGGCTACACCTTC.

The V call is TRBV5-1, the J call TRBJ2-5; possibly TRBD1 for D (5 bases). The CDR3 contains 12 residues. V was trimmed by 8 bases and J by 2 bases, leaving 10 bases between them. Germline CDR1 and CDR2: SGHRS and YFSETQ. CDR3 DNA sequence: TGCGCCAGTGGCCGACAGCAAGAGACCCAGTACTTC. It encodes CASGRQQETQYF.

DNA of the CDR3: TGTGCCAGCAAGGACGAAGGGGACGGGGAGCTGTTTTTT. It codes for CASKDEGDGELFF. This chain links TRBV12-3 or TRBV12-4 with TRBJ2-2; possibly TRBD1 for D (5 bases). CDR3 size: 13 residues. The ends were cut back, 7 bases at V and 7 bases at J, with 13 bases in the middle.

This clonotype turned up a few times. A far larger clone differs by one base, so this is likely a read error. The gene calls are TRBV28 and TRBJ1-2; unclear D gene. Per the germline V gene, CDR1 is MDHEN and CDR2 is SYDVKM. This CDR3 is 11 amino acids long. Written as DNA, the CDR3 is TGTGTCAGCAGTTTTGGGTATGGCTACACCTTC. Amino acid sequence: CVSSFGYGYTF.

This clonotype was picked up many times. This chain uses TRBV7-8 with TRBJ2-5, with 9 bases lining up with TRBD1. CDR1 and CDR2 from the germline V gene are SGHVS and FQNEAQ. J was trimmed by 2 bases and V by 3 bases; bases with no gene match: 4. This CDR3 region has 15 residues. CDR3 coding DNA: TGTGCCAGCAGCTTTGGGACAGGGCTTCAAGAGACCCAGTACTTC. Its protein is CASSFGTGLQETQYF.

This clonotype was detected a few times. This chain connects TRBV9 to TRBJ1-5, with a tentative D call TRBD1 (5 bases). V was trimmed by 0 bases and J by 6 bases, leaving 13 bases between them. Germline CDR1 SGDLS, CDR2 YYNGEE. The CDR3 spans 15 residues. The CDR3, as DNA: TGTGCCAGCAGCGTAGCTGGTGGGGCCAGTCAGCCCCAGCATTTT. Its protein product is CASSVAGGASQPQHF.

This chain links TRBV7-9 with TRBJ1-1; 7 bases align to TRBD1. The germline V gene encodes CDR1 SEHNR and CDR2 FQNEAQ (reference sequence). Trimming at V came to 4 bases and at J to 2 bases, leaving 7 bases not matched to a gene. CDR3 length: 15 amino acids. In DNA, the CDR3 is TGTGCCAGCAGCTCCAACAGGGGCTCTAACACTGAAGCTTTCTTT. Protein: CASSSNRGSNTEAFF.

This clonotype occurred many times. The CDR3 protein is CASSLEWRGTYEQYF. The CDR3 DNA reads TGTGCCAGCAGCTTAGAATGGAGGGGTACCTACGAGCAGTACTTC. The V and J genes are TRBV7-2 and TRBJ2-7; weak D call: TRBD2 (6 bases). The CDR3 totals 15 residues. Deletions cut 1 base from V and 2 bases from J, with 12 bases between. Germline V lookup: CDR1 SGHTA, CDR2 FQGNSA.

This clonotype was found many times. The CDR3 DNA sequence: TGTGCCAGCAGTGCATCACAGCCGAACACTGAAGCTTTCTTT. Protein product: CASSASQPNTEAFF. The V call is TRBV6-1, the J call TRBJ1-1, with no clear D. CDR3 length equals 14 residues. V was trimmed by 4 bases and J by 1 base, leaving 10 bases between them. Germline values: CDR1 MNHNS, CDR2 SASEGT.

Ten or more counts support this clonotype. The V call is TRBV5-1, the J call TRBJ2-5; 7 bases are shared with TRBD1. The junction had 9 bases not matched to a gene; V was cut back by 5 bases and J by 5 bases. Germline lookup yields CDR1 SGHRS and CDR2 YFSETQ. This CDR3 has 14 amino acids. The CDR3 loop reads CASRPGQVGETQYF. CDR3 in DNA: TGCGCCAGCAGACCCGGACAGGTCGGGGAGACCCAGTACTTC.

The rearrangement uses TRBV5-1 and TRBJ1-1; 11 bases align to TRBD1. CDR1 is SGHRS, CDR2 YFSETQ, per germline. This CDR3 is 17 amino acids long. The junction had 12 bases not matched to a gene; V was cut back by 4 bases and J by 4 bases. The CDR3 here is CASSGPGQGVGSTEAFF. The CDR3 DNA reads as TGCGCCAGCAGCGGACCGGGACAGGGGGTTGGTAGCACTGAAGCTTTCTTT.

CDR3 nucleotide sequence: TGTGCCAGCAGTGAGGACGCTAGTTCACCCCTCCACTTT. This translates into CASSEDASSPLHF. The chain is built from TRBV6-1 and TRBJ1-6; no definite D call. With 3 bases removed from V and 9 bases from J, the gap between germline ends came to 9 bases. CDR3 length equals 13 residues. The V gene's germline CDR1 is MNHNS and CDR2 SASEGT.

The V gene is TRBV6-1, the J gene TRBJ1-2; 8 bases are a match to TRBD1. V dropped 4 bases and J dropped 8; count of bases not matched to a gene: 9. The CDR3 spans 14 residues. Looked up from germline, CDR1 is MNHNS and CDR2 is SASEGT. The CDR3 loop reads CASSVSQGALGYTF. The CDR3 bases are TGTGCCAGCAGTGTCTCCCAGGGGGCACTAGGCTACACCTTC.

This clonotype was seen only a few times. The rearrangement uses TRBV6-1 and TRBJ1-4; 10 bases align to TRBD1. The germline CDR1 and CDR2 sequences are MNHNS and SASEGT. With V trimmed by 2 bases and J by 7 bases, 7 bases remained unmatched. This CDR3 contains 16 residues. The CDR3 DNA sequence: TGTGCCAGCAGTGAATCGGGACAGGGGTGGTTTGAAAAACTGTTTTTT. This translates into CASSESGQGWFEKLFF.

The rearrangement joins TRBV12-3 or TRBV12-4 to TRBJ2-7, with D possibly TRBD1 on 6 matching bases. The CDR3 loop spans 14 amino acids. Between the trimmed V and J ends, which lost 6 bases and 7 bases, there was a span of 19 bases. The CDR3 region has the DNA TGTGCCAGCAGGTTGGGGCAGGGGTTGTGGGAGCAGTACTTC. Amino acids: CASRLGQGLWEQYF.

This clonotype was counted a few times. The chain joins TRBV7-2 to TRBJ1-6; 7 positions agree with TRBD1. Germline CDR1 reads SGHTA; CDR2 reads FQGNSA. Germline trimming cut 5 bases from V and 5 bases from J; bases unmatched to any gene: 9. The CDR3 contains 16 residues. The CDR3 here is CASSPTRTGDNSPLHF. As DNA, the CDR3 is TGTGCCAGCAGCCCGACCCGGACAGGAGATAATTCACCCCTCCACTTT.

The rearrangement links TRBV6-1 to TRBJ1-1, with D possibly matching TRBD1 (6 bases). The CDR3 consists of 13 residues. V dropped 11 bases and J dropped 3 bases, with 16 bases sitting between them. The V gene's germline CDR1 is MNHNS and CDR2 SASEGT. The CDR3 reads CAGGHREDTEAFF. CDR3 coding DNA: TGTGCCGGCGGCCACAGGGAGGACACTGAAGCTTTCTTT.

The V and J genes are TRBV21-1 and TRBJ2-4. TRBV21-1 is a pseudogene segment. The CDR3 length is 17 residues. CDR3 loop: CASSRSEVIRAKNIQYF. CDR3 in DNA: TGTGCCAGCAGCAGATCTGAGGTGATTCGGGCCAAAAACATTCAGTACTTC.

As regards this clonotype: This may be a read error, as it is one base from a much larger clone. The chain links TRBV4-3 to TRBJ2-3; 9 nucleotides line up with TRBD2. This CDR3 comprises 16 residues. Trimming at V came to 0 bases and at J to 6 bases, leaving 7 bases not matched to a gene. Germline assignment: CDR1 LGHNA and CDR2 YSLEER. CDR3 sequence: CASSQDWAAGGDTQYF. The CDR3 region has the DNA TGCGCCAGCAGCCAAGATTGGGCGGCGGGGGGGGATACGCAGTATTTT.